This entry describes one T cell receptor (beta chain). Its antigen is not identified. This entry belongs to a study of T cell responses to AZD1222 COVID-19 vaccine. Study-level findings and limits: An increase in Spike-specific TCR breadth and depth was observed after two AZD1222 doses. Every sample of the repertoires postdated the peak T cell response. Per reports, nearly half of all spike-specific TCRs target regions that are unmutated in variants.

Profiled with immunoSEQ multiplex PCR; TCRdb holds only in-frame clones, not every one. The sample holds 85,000 to 100,000 clones, more than 75% seen once. V gave up 5 bases and J gave up 8 bases; unmatched junction bases: 3. The CDR3 totals 12 residues. From germline, CDR1 is LNHDA and CDR2 SQIVND (reference sequence). This chain joins TRBV19 and TRBJ1-5; TRBD1 matches at 7 bases. This TCR came from an adult in good health. Material: peripheral blood, obtained on day 0 of AZD1222 vaccination. The CDR3 here is CASSDREKPQHF. The CDR3, as DNA: TGTGCCAGTAGTGACAGGGAAAAGCCCCAGCATTTT.